This TCR beta chain was documented in a study of cytomegalovirus exposure and HLA in healthy donors. General study findings and limits: CMV antigen specificity of a few CMV-associated chains was confirmed in vitro. In a later analysis, the majority of CMV-associated beta chains seemingly showed HLA restriction. Further analysis, carried out later, found HLA-associated TCR beta chains more clonally expanded than equally common other chains.

Both 60 Vbeta primers and 13 Jbeta primers went into the PCR. Clones were sequenced by immunoSEQ multiplex PCR, and TCRdb holds only the in-frame ones, with some missing. The data show 90,000 to 100,000 clones, with around 73% seen just once and about 3.3% held by the top ten. Notes on this clone: Its antigen is unidentified.

Germline CDR1 reads LNHDA; CDR2 reads SQIVND (reference sequence). The V and J ends lost 2 bases and 9 bases respectively, with 11 bases between them. There are 13 residues in the CDR3. V gene TRBV19 combines with J gene TRBJ2-1; possible D gene TRBD1, 5 bases. The sample was PBMCs. This clonotype was sampled from a woman aged 40-49 years in good health and CMV-seronegative. The CDR3 reads CASSIHVDSEQFF. CDR3 nucleotides: TGTGCCAGTAGTATACATGTCGACAGTGAGCAGTTCTTC.